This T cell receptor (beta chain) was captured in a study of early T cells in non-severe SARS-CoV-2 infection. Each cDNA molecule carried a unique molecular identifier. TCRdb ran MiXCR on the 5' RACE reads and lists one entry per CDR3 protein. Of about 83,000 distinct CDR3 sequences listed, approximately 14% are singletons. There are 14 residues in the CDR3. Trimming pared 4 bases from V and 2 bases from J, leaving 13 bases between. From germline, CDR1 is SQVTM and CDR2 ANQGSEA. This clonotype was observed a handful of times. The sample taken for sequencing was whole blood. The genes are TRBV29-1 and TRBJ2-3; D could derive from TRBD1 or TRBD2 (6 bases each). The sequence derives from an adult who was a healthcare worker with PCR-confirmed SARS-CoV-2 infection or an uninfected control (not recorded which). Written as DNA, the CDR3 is TGCAGCGTTGTGGGGGGCCCCTACACAGATACGCAGTATTTT. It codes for CSVVGGPYTDTQYF.